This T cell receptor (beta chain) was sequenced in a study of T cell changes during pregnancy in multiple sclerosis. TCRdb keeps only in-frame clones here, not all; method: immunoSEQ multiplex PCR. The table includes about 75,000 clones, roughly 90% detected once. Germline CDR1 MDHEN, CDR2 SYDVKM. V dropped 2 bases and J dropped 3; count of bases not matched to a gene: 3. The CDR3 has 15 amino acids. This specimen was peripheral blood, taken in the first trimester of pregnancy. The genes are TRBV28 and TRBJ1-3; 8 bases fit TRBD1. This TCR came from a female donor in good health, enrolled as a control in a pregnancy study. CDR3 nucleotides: TGTGCCAGCAGTTTACTACAGGGGGGTGGAAACACCATATATTTT. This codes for CASSLLQGGGNTIYF.